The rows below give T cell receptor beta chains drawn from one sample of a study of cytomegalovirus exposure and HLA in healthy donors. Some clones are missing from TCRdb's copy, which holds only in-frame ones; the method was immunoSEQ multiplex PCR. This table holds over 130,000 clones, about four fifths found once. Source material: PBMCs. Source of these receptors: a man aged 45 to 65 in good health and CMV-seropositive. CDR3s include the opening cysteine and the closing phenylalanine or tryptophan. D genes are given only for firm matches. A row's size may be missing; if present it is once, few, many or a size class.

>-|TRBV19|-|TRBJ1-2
TGTGCCAGTAGCGACAGTAACTATGGCTACACCTTC
CASSDSNYGYTF
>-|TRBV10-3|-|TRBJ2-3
TGTGCCATCAGTGGTCGGCCTAGCGAGAATAGGGCGCAGTATTTT
CAISGRPSENRAQYF
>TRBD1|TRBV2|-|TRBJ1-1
TGTGCCAGCCTACAGGGGCGGACTGAAGCTTTCTTT
CASLQGRTEAFF
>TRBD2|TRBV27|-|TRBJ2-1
TGTGCCAGCAGTCGCCCGGGACTACCCATCAATGAGCAGTTCTTC
CASSRPGLPINEQFF
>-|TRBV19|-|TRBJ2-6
TGTGCCAGCAATTCCCCGAGGGCCCAATCTGGGGCCAACGTCCTGACTTTC
CASNSPRAQSGANVLTF
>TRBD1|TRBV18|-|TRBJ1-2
TGTGCCAGCTCAGCAGGGACAGGGACTGGCTACACCTTC
CASSAGTGTGYTF
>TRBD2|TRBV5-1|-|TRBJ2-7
TGCGCCAGCAGCACGGAGCGGGATGGGGTGGGCGAGCAGTACTTC
CASSTERDGVGEQYF
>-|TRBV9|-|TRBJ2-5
TGTGCCAGCAGCCCCTCCCAAGAGACCCAGTACTTC
CASSPSQETQYF
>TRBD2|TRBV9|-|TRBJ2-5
TGTGCCAGCAGCAACCTAGGACTAGCGGGACAAGAGACCCAGTACTTC
CASSNLGLAGQETQYF
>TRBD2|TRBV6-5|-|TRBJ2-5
TGTGCCAGCAGTTGGGGCCCGTTTAGCGGGCGGGAGACCCAGTACTTC
CASSWGPFSGRETQYF
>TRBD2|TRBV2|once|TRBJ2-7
TGTGCCAGCAGTGAAGACCTAGCGGCCACCTACGAGCAGTACTTC
CASSEDLAATYEQYF
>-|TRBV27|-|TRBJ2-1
TGTGCCAGCAGTTTATCGGCGGGATATGAGCAGTTCTTC
CASSLSAGYEQFF
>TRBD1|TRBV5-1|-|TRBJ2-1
TGCGCCAGCAGCTCGATGGGGGGACAGGGTAAGGTGAGCTCCTACAATGAGCAGTTCTTC
CASSSMGGQGKVSSYNEQFF
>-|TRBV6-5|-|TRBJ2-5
TGTGCCAGCAGTTACGGGGGCGGATCCGAGACCCAGTACTTC
CASSYGGGSETQYF
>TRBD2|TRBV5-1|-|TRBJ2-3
TGCGCCAGCAGTCTAGCGGGAGGGCCCTCAGATACGCAGTATTTT
CASSLAGGPSDTQYF
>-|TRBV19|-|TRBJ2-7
TGTGCCAGTAGTATAGTTCCGGGGGTCGAGCAGTACTTC
CASSIVPGVEQYF
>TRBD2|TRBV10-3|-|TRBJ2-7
TGTGCCATCAGTGAGGGACTAGCGGGCTACGAGCAGTACTTC
CAISEGLAGYEQYF
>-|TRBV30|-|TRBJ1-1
TGTGCCTGGAGTCAAAAGGGGGGGGACACTGAAGCTTTCTTT
CAWSQKGGDTEAFF
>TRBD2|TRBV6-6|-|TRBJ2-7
TGTGCCAGCAGTTTCACGGGACTAGCGGGATTAGAGCAGTACTTC
CASSFTGLAGLEQYF
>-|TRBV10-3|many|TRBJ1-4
TGTGCCATCAGTGGGACAGCCGGGGACAATGAAAAACTGTTTTTT
CAISGTAGDNEKLFF
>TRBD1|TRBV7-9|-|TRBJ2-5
TGTGCCAGCAGCTCCGGGACAGGGGACGAGACCCAGTACTTC
CASSSGTGDETQYF
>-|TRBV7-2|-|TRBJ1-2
TGTGCCAGCAGCTCGACGAGATCGGCAGGGCGTCAGTATGGCTACACCTTC
CASSSTRSAGRQYGYTF
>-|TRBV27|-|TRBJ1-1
TGTGCCAGCAGGATGACAGTGAACACTGAAGCTCTCTTT
CASRMTVNTEALF
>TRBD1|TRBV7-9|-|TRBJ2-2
TGTGCCAGCAGCTATGACAGGGCGAACACCGGGGAGCTGTTTTTT
CASSYDRANTGELFF
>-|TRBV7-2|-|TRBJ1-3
TGTGCCAGCAGCTTATGGTGGGGGCTATCTGGAAACACCATATATTTT
CASSLWWGLSGNTIYF
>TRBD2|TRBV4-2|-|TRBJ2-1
TGTGCCAGCAGCCAAGTAGGTAGCGGGAGCTCCTACAATAAGCAGTTCTTC
CASSQVGSGSSYNKQFF
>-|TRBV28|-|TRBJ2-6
TGTGCCAGCAGTTTGAAGGGGTGGGTCTCTGGGACCAACGTCCTGACTTTC
CASSLKGWVSGTNVLTF
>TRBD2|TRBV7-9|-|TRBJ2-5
TGTGCCAGCAGCTTAGGGCTAGCGGTCCAAGAGACCCAGTACTTC
CASSLGLAVQETQYF
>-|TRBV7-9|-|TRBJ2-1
TGTTCCAGCAGCTTAGGAGGGGGTGAGCAGTTCTTC
CSSSLGGGEQFF
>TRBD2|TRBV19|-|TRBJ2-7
TGTGCCAGTAGTATGGGAACTAGCGGGACCTACGAGCAGTACTTC
CASSMGTSGTYEQYF
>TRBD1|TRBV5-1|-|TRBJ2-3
TGCGCCAGCAGCTTGGGACAGGGGGCAGATACGCAGTATTTT
CASSLGQGADTQYF
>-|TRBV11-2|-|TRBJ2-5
TGTGCCAGCAGCCGGAGGGGGCAGGTAACCCAAGAGACCCAGTACTTC
CASSRRGQVTQETQYF
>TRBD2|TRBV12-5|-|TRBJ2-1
TGTGCTAGTGGTTTGGTTGTAGCGGGAGGAATCTCCTACAATGAGCAGTTCTTC
CASGLVVAGGISYNEQFF
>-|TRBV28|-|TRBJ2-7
TGTGCCAGCAGTGCCGCGAGCTCCTACGAGCAGTACTTC
CASSAASSYEQYF
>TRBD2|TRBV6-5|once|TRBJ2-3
TGTGCCAGCGGGCCGGGACTAGCGGGAGGGGATACGCAGTATTTT
CASGPGLAGGDTQYF
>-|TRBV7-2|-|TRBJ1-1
TGTGCCAGCAGCTTAGTACAGATGAACACTGAAGCTTTCTTT
CASSLVQMNTEAFF
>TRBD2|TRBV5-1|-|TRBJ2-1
TGCGCCAGCAGCTTGCATCTAGCGGGAGGGCCAGGGAATGAGCAGTTCTTC
CASSLHLAGGPGNEQFF
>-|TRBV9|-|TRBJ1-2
TGTGCCAGCAGCGTTCCGGGAAAGTATGGCTACACCTTC
CASSVPGKYGYTF
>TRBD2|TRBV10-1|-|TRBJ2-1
TGCGCCAGCAGTGCGACTAGCGGGAGGACTTACAATGAGCAGTTCTTC
CASSATSGRTYNEQFF
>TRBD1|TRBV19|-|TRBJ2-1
TGTGCCAGTAGTATTACGCCACAGGGGAGTGAGCAGTTCTTC
CASSITPQGSEQFF
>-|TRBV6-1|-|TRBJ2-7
TGTGCCAGCAGTTCCCGGGACATGAGCTCCTACGAGCAGTACTTC
CASSSRDMSSYEQYF
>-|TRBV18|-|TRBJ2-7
TGTGCCAGCTCACCATCAGGGGCAGGGATCTACGAGCAGTACTTC
CASSPSGAGIYEQYF
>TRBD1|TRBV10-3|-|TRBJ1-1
TGTGCCATCAGTGCAGGGGGCGGCACTGAAGCTTTCTTT
CAISAGGGTEAFF
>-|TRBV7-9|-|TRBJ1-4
TGTGCCAGCAGCCACATCGGGTCTAACACTAATGAAAAACTGTTTTTT
CASSHIGSNTNEKLFF
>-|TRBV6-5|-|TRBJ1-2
TGTGCCAGCAGCCCGGGGGGGGGAGCTAACTATGGCTACACCTTC
CASSPGGGANYGYTF
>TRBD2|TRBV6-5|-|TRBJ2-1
TGTGCCAGCAGTTCCCCGGGACTAGCGAATGAGCAGTTCTTC
CASSSPGLANEQFF